A selection of T cell receptor beta chains follows, all from one sample in a study of cytomegalovirus exposure and HLA in healthy donors. Sequencing was performed with immunoSEQ multiplex PCR; in TCRdb, only in-frame clones are kept and a portion is missing. Of under 150,000 clones listed, about 90% are singletons. Material for sequencing was PBMCs. These TCRs come from a woman younger than 30 in good health and CMV-seropositive. The CDR3 runs from the conserved cysteine through the conserved F or W. The D gene is left open where the match is weak. The size field is filled for only some rows; it gives once, few, many or a size class.

>TRBV5-6|TRBJ1-6|-|-
CASSSPGRDSPLHF
TGTGCCAGCAGCTCCCCCGGGAGGGATTCACCCCTCCACTTT
>TRBV18|TRBJ2-3|few|TRBD1
CASSLGTGGSQYF
TGTGCCAGCTCTCTCGGGACAGGGGGTTCGCAGTATTTT
>TRBV29-1|TRBJ2-5|-|-
CSVGQQETQYF
TGCAGCGTTGGGCAGCAAGAGACCCAGTACTTC
>TRBV6-1|TRBJ1-5|-|-
CASSDLTVNQPQHF
TGTGCCAGCAGTGATCTAACAGTTAATCAGCCCCAGCATTTT
>TRBV28|TRBJ2-3|-|-
CASSTSGQGTDTQYF
-
>TRBV7-9|TRBJ1-1|once|TRBD1
CASSLDRGDEAFF
TGTGCCAGCAGCTTAGACAGGGGGGATGAAGCTTTCTTT
>TRBV5-8|TRBJ2-7|-|TRBD1
CASSFDRGRGEQYF
TGTGCCAGCAGCTTCGACAGGGGACGGGGCGAGCAGTACTTC
>TRBV5-1|TRBJ2-7|-|-
CASSLEPLRVVEQYF
TGCGCCAGCAGCTTGGAACCTCTCCGGGTGGTCGAGCAGTACTTC
>TRBV5-1|TRBJ2-5|-|TRBD2
CASSFSGGLETQYF
TGCGCCAGCAGCTTTTCGGGGGGGCTCGAGACCCAGTACTTC
>TRBV9|TRBJ1-4|-|-
CASSVSARANEKLFF
TGTGCCAGCAGCGTCTCAGCCAGGGCTAATGAAAAACTGTTTTTT
>TRBV9|TRBJ2-1|-|-
CASSVGGGTQFF
TGTGCCAGCAGCGTGGGTGGCGGGACCCAGTTCTTC
>TRBV27|TRBJ2-1|-|-
CASSFGEDEQFF
TGTGCCAGCAGTTTTGGGGAGGATGAGCAGTTCTTC
>TRBV5-1|TRBJ2-3|-|-
CASSLWGGRTDTQYF
TGCGCCAGCAGCTTGTGGGGGGGCCGCACAGATACGCAGTATTTT
>TRBV14|TRBJ2-7|-|TRBD1
CASSRVRDRVAEQYF
TGTGCCAGCAGCCGAGTCCGGGACAGGGTTGCCGAGCAGTACTTC
>TRBV28|TRBJ2-7|-|-
CASISLYPGTDEQYF
TGTGCCAGCATTTCCCTCTATCCGGGTACGGACGAGCAGTACTTC
>TRBV7-3|TRBJ1-1|-|TRBD1
CASSPYSTGGEGKAFF
TGTGCCAGCAGCCCGTATTCGACAGGGGGCGAAGGGAAAGCTTTCTTT
>TRBV18|TRBJ2-1|few|-
CASSPPTTTYNEQFF
TGTGCCAGCTCACCACCTACGACAACTTACAATGAGCAGTTCTTC
>TRBV6-5|TRBJ2-7|-|TRBD2
CAHSSGRAGEQYF
TGTGCCCACTCTAGCGGGAGAGCCGGGGAGCAGTACTTC
>TRBV7-2|TRBJ2-3|-|TRBD2
CASSSSTSGTDTQYF
TGTGCCAGCAGCTCGTCGACTAGCGGGACAGATACGCAGTATTTT
>TRBV28|TRBJ1-2|once|-
CASSSRVSNYGYTF
TGTGCCAGCAGTTCGAGAGTTTCTAACTATGGCTACACCTTC
>TRBV5-1|TRBJ1-4|-|-
CASSLTGWVTNEKLFF
TGCGCCAGCAGCTTGACGGGGTGGGTAACTAATGAAAAACTGTTTTTT
>TRBV6-6|TRBJ1-4|-|-
CASSSYRSGWEKLFF
TGTGCCAGCAGTTCCTACCGGTCGGGGTGGGAAAAACTGTTTTTT
>TRBV27|TRBJ1-1|few|-
CATIVGSTEAFF
TGTGCCACCATTGTAGGGAGTACTGAAGCTTTCTTT
>TRBV30|TRBJ1-1|-|-
CAWDRSQNTEAFF
TGTGCCTGGGACAGGAGCCAGAACACTGAAGCTTTCTTT
>TRBV5-6|TRBJ1-5|-|-
CASSLGAGTFDQPQHF
TGTGCCAGCAGCTTGGGGGCCGGGACTTTTGATCAGCCCCAGCATTTT
>TRBV7-8|TRBJ2-1|-|-
CASSTALGGVNEQFF
TGTGCCAGCAGCACCGCCCTTGGAGGCGTCAATGAGCAGTTCTTC
>TRBV5-1|TRBJ2-1|-|TRBD2
CASSFDLAGEQFF
TGCGCCAGCAGCTTTGACCTAGCGGGGGAGCAGTTCTTC
>TRBV6-5|TRBJ2-1|once|-
CASRIPGSYNEQFF
TGTGCCAGCAGAATCCCCGGGTCCTACAATGAGCAGTTCTTC